Sequencing of this TCR beta chain was carried out in a study of sequential checkpoint blockade in melanoma. At the level of the study: Patients were randomized 1:1 to nivolumab-then-ipilimumab or ipilimumab-then-nivolumab first-line. Maintenance nivolumab came after either treatment sequence.

The CDR3 extends over 13 amino acids. J gave up 5 bases and V 2 bases, and 2 bases lay outside the gene matches. Germline-derived CDR1 and CDR2 are MNHEY and SVGAGI. Treatment described: randomized to nivolumab then ipilimumab (arm A) or the reverse (arm B). Patients had received no earlier DNA-damaging chemotherapy. Sequenced by immunoSEQ multiplex PCR; TCRdb stores in-frame clones only, minus some. Of more than 7,500 clones in the sample, 45% to 60% are singletons; the top ten hold roughly 43%. The rearrangement links TRBV6-5 to TRBJ2-7; 8 nucleotides agree with TRBD2. The sequencing used CD8+ T cells sorted from blood (inferred from file names), collected from a patient given nivolumab and ipilimumab in sequence. This sequence was found in a human donor with melanoma. CDR3 sequence: CASSYGLADEQYF. CDR3 bases: TGTGCCAGCAGTTACGGACTAGCTGACGAGCAGTACTTC.